This T cell receptor (beta chain) was captured by sequencing in a study of cytomegalovirus exposure and HLA in healthy donors. This PCR relied on a set of 60 Vbeta primers and 13 Jbeta primers. Profiled with immunoSEQ multiplex PCR; TCRdb holds only in-frame clones, not every one. This sample's table has some 60,000 clones. Trimming at V came to 0 bases and at J to 7 bases, leaving 8 bases not matched to a gene. CDR3 length: 15 amino acids. The germline V gene has CDR1 MNHNY and CDR2 SVGAGI (reference sequence). Donors showed nominal health when sampled, although they likely had unrecorded immune exposures.

The sequenced sample was PBMCs. The chain joins TRBV6-6 to TRBJ2-7; 8 nucleotides align to TRBD1. The TCR sequence derives from a male donor in good health and CMV-seronegative. In DNA form, the CDR3 reads TGTGCCAGCAGTTACTCGAGCCAGGGGGCCAGGGAGCAGTACTTC. It specifies CASSYSSQGAREQYF.